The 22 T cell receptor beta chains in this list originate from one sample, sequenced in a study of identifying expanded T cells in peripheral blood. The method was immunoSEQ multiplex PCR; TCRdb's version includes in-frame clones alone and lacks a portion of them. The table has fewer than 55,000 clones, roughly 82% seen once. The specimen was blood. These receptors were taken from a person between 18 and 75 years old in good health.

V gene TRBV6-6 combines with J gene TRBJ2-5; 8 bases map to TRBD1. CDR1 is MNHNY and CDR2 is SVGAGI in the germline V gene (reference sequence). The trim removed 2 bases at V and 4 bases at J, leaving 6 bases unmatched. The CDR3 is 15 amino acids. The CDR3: CASSYARTGRETQYF. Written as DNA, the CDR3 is TGTGCCAGCAGTTACGCCCGGACAGGGAGAGAGACCCAGTACTTC.

CDR3 coding DNA: TGCGCCAGCAGCCCTCTAGGACAGGGGATCAATTCACCCCTCCACTTT. Translating it yields CASSPLGQGINSPLHF. The chain joins TRBV4-1 to TRBJ1-6; 9 positions agree with TRBD1. The length of the CDR3 is 16 residues. Germline CDR1 and CDR2: MGHRA and YSYEKL. Trimming took 4 bases from V and 7 from J; bases not matched to a gene: 8.

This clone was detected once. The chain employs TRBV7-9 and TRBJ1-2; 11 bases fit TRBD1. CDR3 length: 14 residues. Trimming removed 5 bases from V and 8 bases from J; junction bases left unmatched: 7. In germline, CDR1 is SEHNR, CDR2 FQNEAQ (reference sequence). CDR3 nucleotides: TGTGCCAGCAGCCCCCGGACAGGGGGCCAGGGCTACACCTTC. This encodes CASSPRTGGQGYTF.

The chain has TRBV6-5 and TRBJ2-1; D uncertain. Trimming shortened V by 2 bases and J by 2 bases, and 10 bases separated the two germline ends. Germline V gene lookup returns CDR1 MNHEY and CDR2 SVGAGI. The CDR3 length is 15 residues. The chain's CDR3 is CASSYNPYTYNEQFF. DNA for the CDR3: TGTGCCAGCAGTTACAATCCATACACCTACAATGAGCAGTTCTTC.

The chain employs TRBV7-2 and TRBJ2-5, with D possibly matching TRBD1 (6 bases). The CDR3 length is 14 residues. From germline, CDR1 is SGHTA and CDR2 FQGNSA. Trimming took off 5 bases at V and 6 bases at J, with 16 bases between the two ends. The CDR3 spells CASSRLRTEKTQYF. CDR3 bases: TGTGCCAGCAGCCGCCTACGGACAGAAAAGACCCAGTACTTC.

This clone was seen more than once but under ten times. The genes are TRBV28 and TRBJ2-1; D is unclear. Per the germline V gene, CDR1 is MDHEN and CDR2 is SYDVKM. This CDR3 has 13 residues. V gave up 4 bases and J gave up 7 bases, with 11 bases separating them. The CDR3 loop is CASSSNTRNEQFF. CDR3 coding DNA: TGTGCCAGCAGTTCAAATACCAGGAATGAGCAGTTCTTC.

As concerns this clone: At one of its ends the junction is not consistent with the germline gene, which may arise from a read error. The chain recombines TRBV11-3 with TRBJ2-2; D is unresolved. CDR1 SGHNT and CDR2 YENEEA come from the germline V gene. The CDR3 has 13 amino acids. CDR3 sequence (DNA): TGTGCCAGCAGCCTAGAGCAGCCCGGGGAGCTGTTTTTT. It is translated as CASSLEQPGELFF.

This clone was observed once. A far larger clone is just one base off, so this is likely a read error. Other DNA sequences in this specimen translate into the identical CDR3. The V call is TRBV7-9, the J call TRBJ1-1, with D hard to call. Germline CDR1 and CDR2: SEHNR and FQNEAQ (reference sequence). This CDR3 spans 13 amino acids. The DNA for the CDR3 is TGCGCCAGCAGCCCAAACAGGAACACTGAAGCTTTCTTT. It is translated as CASSPNRNTEAFF.

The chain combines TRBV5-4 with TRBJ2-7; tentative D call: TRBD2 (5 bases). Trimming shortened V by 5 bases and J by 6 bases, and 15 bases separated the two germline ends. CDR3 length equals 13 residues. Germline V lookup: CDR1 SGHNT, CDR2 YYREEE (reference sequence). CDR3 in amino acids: CASRKGEDFEQYF. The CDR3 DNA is TGTGCCAGCAGAAAAGGTGAGGACTTCGAGCAGTACTTC.

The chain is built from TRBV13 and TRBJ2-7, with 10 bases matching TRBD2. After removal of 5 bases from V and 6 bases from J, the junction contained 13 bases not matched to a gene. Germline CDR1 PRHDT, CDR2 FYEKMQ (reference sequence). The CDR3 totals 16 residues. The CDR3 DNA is TGTGCCAGCAGCCGACTCGGACTAGCGGAGGGAAGCGAGCAGTACTTC. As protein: CASSRLGLAEGSEQYF.

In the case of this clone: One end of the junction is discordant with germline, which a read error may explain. Here the CDR3 reads CASSLAGSTDTQYF. The CDR3 DNA follows: TGTGCCAGCAGCCTAGCGGGAAGCACAGATACGCAGTATTTT. The chain carries TRBV7-6 and TRBJ2-3; 9 nucleotides line up with TRBD2. The V gene's germline CDR1 is SGHVS and CDR2 FNYEAQ. The CDR3 consists of 14 residues.

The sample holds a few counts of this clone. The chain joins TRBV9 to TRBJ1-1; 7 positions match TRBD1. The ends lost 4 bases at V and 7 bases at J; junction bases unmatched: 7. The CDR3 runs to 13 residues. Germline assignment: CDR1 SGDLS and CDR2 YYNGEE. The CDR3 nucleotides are TGTGCCAGCAGCCTATGGCAGGGGGGTGAAGCTTTCTTT. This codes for CASSLWQGGEAFF.

The CDR3 sequence: CASSTHQGFYGYTF. Here the CDR3 DNA reads TGTGCCAGCAGTACCCACCAGGGGTTCTATGGCTACACCTTC. V and J are TRBV27 and TRBJ1-2; possibly TRBD1 for D (6 bases). This CDR3 has 14 amino acids. Trimming shortened V by 5 bases and J by 4 bases, and 14 bases separated the two germline ends. Germline V gene data show CDR1 as MNHEY and CDR2 as SMNVEV (reference sequence).

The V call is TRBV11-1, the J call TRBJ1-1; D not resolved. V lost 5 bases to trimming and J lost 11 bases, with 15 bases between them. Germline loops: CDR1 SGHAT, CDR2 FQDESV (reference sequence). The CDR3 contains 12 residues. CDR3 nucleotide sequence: TGTGCCAGCAGCCCTGTGGGAGCAGTGGCTTTCTTT. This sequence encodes CASSPVGAVAFF.

CDR3 sequence (DNA): TGTGCCTGGAGTTCGGGGGGGGGAGGGGCCGTGAACACTGAAGCTTTCTTT. Its protein is CAWSSGGGGAVNTEAFF. This chain uses TRBV30 with TRBJ1-1; TRBD1 is a possible D gene (5 bases). The CDR3 covers 17 residues. The germline gives CDR1 GTSNPN, CDR2 SVGIG (reference sequence). V shed 2 bases and J shed 0 bases, with 19 bases lying between them. Full variable domain (missing parts from reference TRBV30 and TRBJ1-1): SQTIHQWPATLVQPVGSPLSLECTVEGTSNPNLYWYRQAAGRGLQLLFYSVGIGQISSEVPQNLSASRPQDRQFILSSKKLLLSDSGFYLCAWSSGGGGAVNTEAFFGQGTRLTVV.

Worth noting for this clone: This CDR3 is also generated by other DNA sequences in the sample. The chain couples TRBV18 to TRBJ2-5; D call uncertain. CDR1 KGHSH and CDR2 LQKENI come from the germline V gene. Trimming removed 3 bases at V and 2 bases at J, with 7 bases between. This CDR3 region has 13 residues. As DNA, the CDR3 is TGTGCCAGCTCACCCGGCCTTCAAGAGACCCAGTACTTC. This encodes CASSPGLQETQYF.

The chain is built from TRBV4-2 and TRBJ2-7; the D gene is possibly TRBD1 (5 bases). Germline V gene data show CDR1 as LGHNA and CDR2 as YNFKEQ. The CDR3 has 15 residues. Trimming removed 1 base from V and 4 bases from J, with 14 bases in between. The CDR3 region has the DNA TGTGCCAGCAGCCAAGTTATCCGGACACTTTACGAGCAGTACTTC. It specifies CASSQVIRTLYEQYF.

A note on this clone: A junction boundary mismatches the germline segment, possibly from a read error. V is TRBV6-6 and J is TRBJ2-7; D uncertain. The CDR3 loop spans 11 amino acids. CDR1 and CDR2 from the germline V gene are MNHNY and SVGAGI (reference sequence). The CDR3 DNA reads TGTGCCAGCAGTAGTAATTACGAGCAGTATTTC. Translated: CASSSNYEQYF.

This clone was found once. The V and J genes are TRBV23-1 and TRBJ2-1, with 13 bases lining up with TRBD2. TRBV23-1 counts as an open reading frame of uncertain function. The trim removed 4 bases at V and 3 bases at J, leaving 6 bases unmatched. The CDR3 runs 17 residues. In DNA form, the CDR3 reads TGCGCCAGCAGTCCGAAGACTAGCGGGAGGAACTACAATGAGCAGTTCTTC. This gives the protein CASSPKTSGRNYNEQFF.

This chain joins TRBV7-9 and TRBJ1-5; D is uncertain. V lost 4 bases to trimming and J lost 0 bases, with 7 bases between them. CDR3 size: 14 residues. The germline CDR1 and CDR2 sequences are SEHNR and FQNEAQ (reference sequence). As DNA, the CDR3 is TGTGCCAGCAGCTCGCCCGTTAGCAATCAGCCCCAGCATTTT. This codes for CASSSPVSNQPQHF.

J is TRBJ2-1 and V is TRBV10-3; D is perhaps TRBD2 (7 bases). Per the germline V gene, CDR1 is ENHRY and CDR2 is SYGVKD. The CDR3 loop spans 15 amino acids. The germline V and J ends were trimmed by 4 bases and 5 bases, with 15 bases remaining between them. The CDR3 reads CAISVGRGQHNEQFF. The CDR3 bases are TGTGCCATCAGTGTAGGGCGGGGGCAACACAATGAGCAGTTCTTC.

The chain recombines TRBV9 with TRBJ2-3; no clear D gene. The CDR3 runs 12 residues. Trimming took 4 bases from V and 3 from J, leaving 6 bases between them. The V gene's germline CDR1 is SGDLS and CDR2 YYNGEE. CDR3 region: CASSTQTDTQYF. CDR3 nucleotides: TGTGCCAGCAGCACCCAAACAGATACGCAGTATTTT.